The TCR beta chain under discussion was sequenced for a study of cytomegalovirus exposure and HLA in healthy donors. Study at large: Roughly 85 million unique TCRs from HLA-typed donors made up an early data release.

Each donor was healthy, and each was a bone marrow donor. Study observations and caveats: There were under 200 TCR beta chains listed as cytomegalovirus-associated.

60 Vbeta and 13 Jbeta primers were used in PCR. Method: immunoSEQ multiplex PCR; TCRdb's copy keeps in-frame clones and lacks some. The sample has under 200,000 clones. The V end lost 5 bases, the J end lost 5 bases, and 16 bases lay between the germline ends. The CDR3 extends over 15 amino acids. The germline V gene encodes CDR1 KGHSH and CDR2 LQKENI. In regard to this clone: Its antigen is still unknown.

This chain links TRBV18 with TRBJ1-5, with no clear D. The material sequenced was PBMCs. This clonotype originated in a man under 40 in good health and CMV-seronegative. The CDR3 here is CASSDTVSVDQPQHF. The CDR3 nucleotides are TGTGCCAGCTCAGACACGGTGTCAGTGGATCAGCCCCAGCATTTT.